This entry lists 20 T cell receptor beta chains sequenced from one sample in a study of prognosis after radiotherapy for stage I lung cancer. Researchers used two-round multiplex PCR to amplify TCR beta CDR3 starting from genomic DNA. First-round PCR amplification was performed with primers specific to each TRBV and TRBJ gene. TCRdb passed the multiplex PCR reads through MiXCR, listing each CDR3 protein once. The data hold 31,000 or so distinct CDR3 sequences, with approximately 51% observed a single time. This specimen was PBMCs, taken before or after stereotactic body radiation therapy (not recorded which). These receptors were obtained from a donor aged 50 or older with non-small cell lung cancer.

This clonotype was seen at least ten times. The rearrangement uses TRBV4-1 and TRBJ2-3; 7 bases fit TRBD2. The CDR3 has 20 residues. Germline CDR1 is MGHRA and CDR2 is YSYEKL. The V gene end was trimmed by 0 bases and the J gene end by 7 bases; junction bases not matched to a gene: 22. The CDR3 region has the DNA TGCGCCAGCAGCCAAGATTTGGCGGGAGTCACCCGTAGGGAAGGGAATACGCAGTATTTT. Translating it yields CASSQDLAGVTRREGNTQYF.

Ten or more counts support this clonotype. The V call is TRBV3-2, the J call TRBJ2-1; TRBD1 is taken as the D call from the table, unchecked against the DNA. TRBV3-2 is reported as a pseudogene. The CDR3 covers 14 residues. The CDR3 here is CASSQGLPLNEQFF. The CDR3 nucleotides are TGTGCCAGCAGCCAAGGCCTTCCCCTCAATGAGCAGTTCTTC.

Turning to this clonotype: A far larger clone is a single base away, which makes a read error likely. V is TRBV6-4 and J is TRBJ1-3; a weak D match, TRBD1 (6 bases). Per germline, CDR1 MRHNA and CDR2 SNTAGT. This CDR3 is 16 amino acids long. The CDR3: CARSGMTGISGNTIYF. The CDR3 region has the DNA TGTGCCAGAAGTGGTATGACAGGTATCAGCGGAAACACCATATATTTT.

This clonotype was counted at least ten times. The rearrangement joins TRBV28 to TRBJ1-2, with 7 bases that match TRBD1. The V gene's germline CDR1 is MDHEN and CDR2 SYDVKM. After removal of 4 bases from V and 7 bases from J, the junction contained 12 bases not matched to a gene. The CDR3 sequence is 15 residues long. The CDR3 sequence: CASSSSGRGGGGYTF. The CDR3 DNA follows: TGTGCCAGCAGTTCCTCGGGCAGGGGGGGTGGTGGCTACACCTTC.

The V call is TRBV5-1, the J call TRBJ1-1, with D tentatively TRBD1 (5 bases). Per germline, CDR1 SGHRS and CDR2 YFSETQ. This CDR3 comprises 14 residues. V was shortened by 4 bases and J by 2 bases, with 12 bases between the two germline ends. Written as DNA, the CDR3 is TGCGCCAGCAGCCAGGGACCGCTTAACACTGAAGCTTTCTTT. This encodes CASSQGPLNTEAFF.

As to this clonotype: A much larger clone sits a single nucleotide away, making a read error possible. The chain joins TRBV14 to TRBJ2-5; D might be TRBD1 (6 bases). The CDR3 consists of 17 residues. Germline V gene lookup returns CDR1 SGHDN and CDR2 FVKESK. The germline V and J ends were trimmed by 0 bases and 0 bases, with 14 bases remaining between them. CDR3 residues: CASSQDPPGVYQETQYF. The CDR3 coding sequence is TGTGCCAGCAGCCAAGACCCACCAGGGGTCTACCAAGAGACCCAGTACTTC.

Relative to its sample, this clonotype is medium-sized (0.01 to 0.1%). The chain combines TRBV9 with TRBJ2-1, with 13 bases lining up with TRBD2. J gave up 0 bases and V 3 bases, and 3 bases lay outside the gene matches. Germline V gene sequence: CDR1 SGDLS, CDR2 YYNGEE. This CDR3 has 17 residues. The CDR3 coding sequence is TGTGCCAGCAGCGATGGGACTAGCGGGGACTCCTACAATGAGCAGTTCTTC. Amino acid sequence: CASSDGTSGDSYNEQFF.

The CDR3 sequence: CASRSGLTDTQYF. CDR3 sequence (DNA): TGTGCCAGCAGAAGCGGACTGACAGATACGCAGTATTTT. The rearrangement links TRBV4-2 to TRBJ2-3; D possibly corresponds to TRBD2 (5 bases). Germline V gives CDR1 LGHNA, CDR2 YNFKEQ. Trimming took 6 bases from V and 3 from J, leaving 10 bases between them. The CDR3 is made up of 13 amino acids.

Comment on this clonotype: The conserved phenylalanine or tryptophan is not found at the CDR3 terminus, so this likely reflects a read error. This chain connects TRBV30 to TRBJ1-6; D gene ambiguous. The germline gives CDR1 GTSNPN, CDR2 SVGIG (reference sequence). The CDR3 covers 12 residues. The DNA of the CDR3 is TGTTCCTGGAGTGTTAGGCGGTCACCCCTCCACTCT. The encoded protein is CSWSVRRSPLHS.

With regard to this clonotype: At one end, the junction sequence differs from germline, possibly due to a read error. The chain is built from TRBV20-1 and TRBJ2-7, with D maybe TRBD2 (6 bases). Germline V CDR1 and CDR2: DFQATT, SNEGSKA (reference sequence). The CDR3 runs to 14 residues. The CDR3 loop is CSARGGTYSHEQYF. The CDR3 DNA reads as TGCAGTGCCAGAGGCGGGACTTACTCCCACGAGCAGTACTTC.

Worth noting for this clonotype: A single base is all that separates this from a far larger clone, so a read error is likely. The J gene is TRBJ2-7, the V gene TRBV7-9; no firm D call. Germline V gene sequence: CDR1 SEHNR, CDR2 FQNEAQ (reference sequence). V was cut by 2 bases and J by 3 bases, with 5 bases left in between. CDR3 size: 12 residues. The CDR3 reads CASSLCLYEQYF. In DNA, the CDR3 is TGTGCCAGCAGCTTATGCCTCTACGAGCAGTACTTC.

This clonotype is termed medium-sized (0.01 to 0.1%). The chain recombines TRBV7-2 with TRBJ2-7; 12 bases agree with TRBD2. Trimming took 3 bases from V and 4 from J; bases not matched to a gene: 4. Germline V gives CDR1 SGHTA, CDR2 FQGNSA. The CDR3 length is 15 residues. CDR3 sequence (DNA): TGTGCCAGCAGCTTCTGGACTAGCGGGAAGTACGAGCAGTACTTC. Translation gives CASSFWTSGKYEQYF.

This clonotype has ten or more counts. The J gene is TRBJ2-5, the V gene TRBV11-2; D is ambiguous. With 5 bases removed from V and 1 base from J, the gap between germline ends came to 11 bases. The CDR3 totals 14 residues. Germline CDR1 SGHAT, CDR2 FQNNGV. The DNA of the CDR3 is TGTGCCAGCAGCCAATTGGGGATCCAAGAGACCCAGTACTTC. Its translation: CASSQLGIQETQYF. Supplemented by reference TRBV11-2 and TRBJ2-5, the full variable domain reads EAGVAQSPRYKIIEKRQSVAFWCNPISGHATLYWYQQILGQGPKLLIQFQNNGVVDDSQLPKDRFSAERLKGVDSTLKIQPAKLEDSAVYLCASSQLGIQETQYFGPGTRLLVL.

This clonotype was picked up many times. The chain joins TRBV10-3 to TRBJ2-7; no firm D call. This CDR3 has 12 residues. Trimming removed 6 bases at V and 3 bases at J, with 9 bases between. Germline lookup yields CDR1 ENHRY and CDR2 SYGVKD. Written as DNA, the CDR3 is TGTGCCATCAGCCGCCTTGACTACGAGCAGTACTTC. It specifies CAISRLDYEQYF.

Concerning this clonotype itself: Given a much more abundant clone one base away, this may be a read error. This chain links TRBV6-5 with TRBJ2-7; no clear D gene. CDR1 is MNHEY and CDR2 is SVGAGI in the germline V gene. The CDR3 loop spans 14 amino acids. CDR3 bases: TGTGCCAGCATTTACACTTCGACGTTGAGTGAGCAGTACTTC. Translating it yields CASIYTSTLSEQYF.

The chain joins TRBV5-1 to TRBJ2-2; D is possibly TRBD1 (6 bases). With 1 base removed from V and 1 base from J, the gap between germline ends came to 17 bases. Germline CDR1 is SGHRS and CDR2 is YFSETQ. This CDR3 has 18 amino acids. The CDR3 DNA reads TGCGCCAGCAGCTTGAGGGCAGGGGAACCCGGGAACACCGGGGAGCTGTTTTTT. Translated, it gives CASSLRAGEPGNTGELFF.

The V and J genes are TRBV7-3 and TRBJ2-1; D is unresolved. Trimming left V 5 bases short and J 10 bases short, with 15 bases between. This CDR3 is built from 13 residues. Looked up from germline, CDR1 is SGHTA and CDR2 is FQGTGA. CDR3: CASSQMDGSEQFF. The CDR3 nucleotides read TGTGCCAGCAGCCAGATGGATGGCAGCGAGCAGTTCTTC.

In this sample, this clonotype turned up many times. The chain recombines TRBV6-2 or TRBV6-3 with TRBJ2-2; TRBD1 is a possible D gene (6 bases). Per germline, CDR1 MNHEY and CDR2 SVGEGT. V gave up 8 bases and J gave up 1 base, with 14 bases separating them. The CDR3 runs 15 residues. CDR3 loop: CASRRGNQNTGELFF. CDR3 DNA sequence: TGTGCCAGCCGTAGGGGGAACCAGAACACCGGGGAGCTGTTTTTT.

Note on this clonotype: The junction does not match germline at one end; this may be a read error. The chain links TRBV20-1 to TRBJ1-6; a possible D gene is TRBD1 (6 bases). This CDR3 comprises 13 residues. The germline CDR1 and CDR2 sequences are DFQATT and SNEGSKA (reference sequence). The CDR3 DNA follows: TGCAGTGCTAGAGATACAGGGAGGTCACCCCTCAACTTT. Protein: CSARDTGRSPLNF.

The CDR3, as DNA: TGTGCCAGCAGTGAAATCGGCCGGGAGCGCGAGCAGTACTTC. This sequence encodes CASSEIGREREQYF. The chain combines TRBV2 with TRBJ2-7; possible D gene TRBD2, 6 bases. The ends were cut back, 2 bases at V and 6 bases at J, with 14 bases in the middle. The CDR3 is 14 residues long. Germline V CDR1 and CDR2: SNHLY, FYNNEI.